These 3 T cell receptor beta chains originate from one sample sequenced in a study of T cell responses to AZD1222 COVID-19 vaccine. Using immunoSEQ multiplex PCR, the repertoire was profiled, and TCRdb retains in-frame clones only, with some absent. The sample yields about 81,000 clones, 85% to 95% seen once. The input for sequencing was peripheral blood, taken 28 days after the second AZD1222 dose. The receptor source for this set is an adult who received the AZD1222 COVID-19 vaccine.

The rearrangement joins TRBV5-1 to TRBJ1-6, with a weak D call TRBD1 (5 bases). Trimming pared 5 bases from V and 9 bases from J, leaving 9 bases between. Germline V gene data show CDR1 as SGHRS and CDR2 as YFSETQ. The CDR3 has 12 residues. CDR3 nucleotides: TGCGCCAGCAGTACAGGAACTTCACCCCTCCACTTT. Its translation is CASSTGTSPLHF.

This clone turned up a few times. The rearrangement uses TRBV18 and TRBJ2-1, with unresolved D. Germline CDR1 KGHSH, CDR2 LQKENI. V was pared by 0 bases and J by 10 bases, with 10 bases between. This CDR3 has 13 amino acids. The DNA for the CDR3 is TGTGCCAGCTCACCACCCCAGGACGGCGAGCAGTTCTTC. It encodes CASSPPQDGEQFF.

This chain joins TRBV19 and TRBJ2-7; 9 nucleotides agree with TRBD1. The ends lost 6 bases at V and 5 bases at J; junction bases unmatched: 8. CDR1 LNHDA and CDR2 SQIVND come from the germline V gene (reference sequence). The CDR3 sequence is 14 residues long. As DNA, the CDR3 is TGTGCCAGTAGCCGGGACAGGGCTTTGAACGAGCAGTACTTC. As protein: CASSRDRALNEQYF.